The source of this T cell receptor beta chain is a study of T cells in Graves' hyperthyroidism and ophthalmopathy. At the level of the study: It was at initial diagnosis, before any treatment, that peripheral blood was collected.

Amplification yielded TCR beta CDR3 regions, with RNA transcripts as the source. The primer set for the first-round RT-PCR of the TCR CDR3 was HTBI. MiXCR, run by TCRdb on the multiplex PCR reads, gives a single entry per CDR3 protein. The top ten hold approximately 30% of the sample, which has more than 500,000 distinct CDR3 sequences, 15% to 20% seen once. Enrolled ophthalmopathy patients presented with a Clinical Activity Score of at least 3, a NOSPECS grade of at least 4, and disease duration under 3 months. Many counts were recorded for this clonotype. What it binds is not known. Unmatched junction bases numbered 10, after V lost 4 bases and J lost 6 bases. The germline V gene encodes CDR1 SGHRS and CDR2 YFSETQ. The CDR3 contains 17 residues. Study findings and constraints: Most expanded thyroid clonotypes above 0.001 also appeared in blood.

The sample was blood. The TCR originated in a woman aged 25 to 39 with Graves' ophthalmopathy. The chain employs TRBV5-1 and TRBJ2-7, with 16 bases aligning to TRBD2. CDR3 DNA: TGCGCCAGCAGCGCGGGGACTAGCGGGAGGGCCGAGACCGAGCAGTACTTC. Translated: CASSAGTSGRAETEQYF.